This TCR beta chain emerged from a study of blood T cell repertoires in COVID-19. Profiled with immunoSEQ multiplex PCR; TCRdb holds only in-frame clones, not every one. This sample has approximately 150,000 clones, with around 80% found just once. CDR1 is SGHNT and CDR2 is YYREEE in the germline V gene (reference sequence). The CDR3 loop spans 15 amino acids. V was clipped by 4 bases and J by 0 bases; unmatched bases: 6. Those who participated ranged in age from 18 to 89 years and resided in approximately 26 US areas. Participants classified as exposed had met a COVID-19 case within 2 weeks before study entry.

V gene TRBV5-4 combines with J gene TRBJ1-2, with 7 nucleotides matching TRBD1. The TCR sequence derives from a man between 65 and 80 years old who had been exposed to COVID-19. The sample was PBMCs or T cells enriched from blood (not recorded which). The CDR3 nucleotides are TGTGCCAGCAGCCTTCGACAGGGCCCTAACTATGGCTACACCTTC. Its protein is CASSLRQGPNYGYTF.